This is a list of T cell receptor beta chains from one sample in a study of cytomegalovirus exposure and HLA in healthy donors. This table comes from immunoSEQ multiplex PCR, and its TCRdb copy is limited to in-frame clones, with some not included. Of approximately 190,000 clones detected, approximately 87% appear once; the ten largest clones hold 1.3%. Source material: PBMCs. These receptors came from a young man in good health and CMV-seronegative. CDR3s include the opening cysteine and the closing phenylalanine or tryptophan. A D gene is named only where the DNA matches it firmly. The size field is filled for only some rows; it gives once, few, many or a size class.

abundance	v_gene	d_gene	j_gene	CDR3nt	CDR3aa
-	TRBV18	-	TRBJ1-5	TGTGCCAGCTCACCAGCCGGTGGCAATCAGCCCCAGCATTTT	CASSPAGGNQPQHF
few	TRBV2	-	TRBJ1-5	TGTGCCAGCAGTGAAAGGAGGGATCAGCCCCAGCATTTT	CASSERRDQPQHF
-	TRBV4-1	TRBD1	TRBJ2-4	TGCGCCAGCAGCCAAGGCGCGGACAGGGGGCAAAACATTCAGTACTTC	CASSQGADRGQNIQYF
-	TRBV2	-	TRBJ2-1	TGTGCCAGCAGGGACTTATCCTACAATGAGCAGTTCTTC	CASRDLSYNEQFF
-	TRBV25-1	TRBD1	TRBJ2-7	TGTGCCAGCAGTCAACGACAGGGCAGGTACCAGCAGTACTTC	CASSQRQGRYQQYF
-	TRBV6-5	-	TRBJ1-4	TGTGCCAGCAGTTACGGGGGGGGGATGGAAAAACTGTTTTTT	CASSYGGGMEKLFF
-	TRBV4-2	TRBD1	TRBJ2-5	TGTGCCAGCAGCCAAGGGGTAGAGGGGGCGAGGCAAGAGACCCAGTACTTC	CASSQGVEGARQETQYF
-	TRBV5-1	-	TRBJ2-7	TGCGCCAGCAGCTTGATGACAGGTTGGTCCTTTAGATACGAGCAGTACTTC	CASSLMTGWSFRYEQYF
-	TRBV6-6	-	TRBJ1-4	TGTGCCAGCAGTTATACACGGGACAATTATGAAAAACTGTTTTTT	CASSYTRDNYEKLFF
-	TRBV18	-	TRBJ1-5	TGTGCCAGCTCACTACTTGACAGCCTAAATCAGCCCCAGCATTTT	CASSLLDSLNQPQHF
few	TRBV5-4	TRBD2	TRBJ2-2	TGTGCCAGCTGGGGGACTAGCGGGGGGTTAGCGAACACCGGGGAGCTGTTTTTT	CASWGTSGGLANTGELFF
-	TRBV2	-	TRBJ1-1	TGTGCCAGCAGGGACGGGAGGGGGGCTGGCACTGAAGCTTTCTTT	CASRDGRGAGTEAFF
-	TRBV6-1	TRBD2	TRBJ2-1	TGTGCCAGCAGTGGGTCGGGAGGGAGGAATGAGCAGTTCTTC	CASSGSGGRNEQFF
-	TRBV5-1	-	TRBJ1-6	TGCGCCAGCAGCGGTAGGGAGTCCTATAATTCACCCCTCCACTTT	CASSGRESYNSPLHF
-	TRBV28	TRBD1	TRBJ1-5	TGTGCCAGCAGCCCCGGACAGGTCAATCAGCCCCAGCATTTT	CASSPGQVNQPQHF
-	TRBV5-1	-	TRBJ2-3	TGCGCCAGCAGCTTAAGTCTAGCCGGATCTGATACGCAGTATTTT	CASSLSLAGSDTQYF
-	TRBV5-1	TRBD2	TRBJ2-5	TGCGCCAGCAGCCTTCTCCTAGCGGGGGGGGCCCAAGAGACCCAGTACTTC	CASSLLLAGGAQETQYF
-	TRBV7-9	TRBD2	TRBJ2-3	TGTTCCAGCAGCTTAGAACTACTAGCGGGAGAGGATACGCAGTATTTT	CSSSLELLAGEDTQYF
-	TRBV5-6	TRBD2	TRBJ2-5	TGTGCCAGCAGCTCCCCTACCGCGACTAGCGGCCAAGAGACCCAGTACTTC	CASSSPTATSGQETQYF
-	TRBV6-5	TRBD2	TRBJ2-3	TGTGCCAGCAGTTACACGGGGACTAGAGCTGCAGATACGCAGTATTTT	CASSYTGTRAADTQYF
-	TRBV28	TRBD1	TRBJ1-4	TGTGCCAGCGGATACAGGGGTGAAAAACTGTTTTTT	CASGYRGEKLFF
-	TRBV4-2	TRBD2	TRBJ2-3	TGTGCCAGCAGCCAAGATAGGGCTAGCGGCAGCACAGATACGCAGTATTTT	CASSQDRASGSTDTQYF
-	TRBV11-2	TRBD2	TRBJ2-7	TGTGCCAGCAGCATTACTAGTGGCGGGGGGGCCGAGCAGTACTTC	CASSITSGGGAEQYF
-	TRBV6-5	-	TRBJ1-6	TGTGCCAGCACGAGGAACTCCCCCGGTTCACCCCTCCACTTT	CASTRNSPGSPLHF
-	TRBV27	-	TRBJ2-3	TGTGCCAGCACTTCCTTTCTTGGGACTGGCAGCGATACGCAGTATTTT	CASTSFLGTGSDTQYF
-	TRBV25-1	-	TRBJ1-5	TGTGCCAGTCCAAAAGGGAGAGGGCATAGCAATCAGCCCCAGCATTTT	CASPKGRGHSNQPQHF
-	TRBV4-1	-	TRBJ1-3	TGCGCCAGCAGCCCCAACCCGTCGGGGGGCTCTGGAAACACCATATATTTT	CASSPNPSGGSGNTIYF
once	TRBV28	TRBD1	TRBJ1-2	TGTGCCAGCAGTTCTACAGGGGAGGAATACTATGGCTACACCTTC	CASSSTGEEYYGYTF
-	TRBV29-1	TRBD1	TRBJ1-5	TGCAGCGTTGAAGACCGACCGGGACAGGGCAATCAGCCCCAGCATTTT	CSVEDRPGQGNQPQHF
-	TRBV6-6	-	TRBJ1-2	TGTGCCAGCAGTTACTCGAAGGGTGCAGGGGCGTGGGGCTACACCTTC	CASSYSKGAGAWGYTF
-	TRBV4-1	TRBD2	TRBJ2-1	TGCGCCAGCAGCCAATCCGCGGGGGACAATGAGCAGTTCTTC	CASSQSAGDNEQFF
-	TRBV28	-	TRBJ1-5	TGTGCCAGCAGTCTCAATCAGCCCCAGCATTTT	CASSLNQPQHF
-	TRBV7-6	-	TRBJ1-1	TGTGCCAGCAGCTCCCGGGTGAACACTGAAGCTTTCTTT	CASSSRVNTEAFF
-	TRBV5-6	-	TRBJ2-7	TGTGCCAGCAGCTTGGCTGACAGAGTCCGATTC	CASSLADRVRF
-	TRBV28	TRBD1	TRBJ2-5	TGTGCCAGCAGTTCGACAGGGGGCGGGGAGACCCAGTACTTC	CASSSTGGGETQYF
-	TRBV7-9	-	TRBJ2-2	TGTGCCAGCAGCTTAGCACAGGGAGACACCGGGGAGCTGTTTTTT	CASSLAQGDTGELFF
-	TRBV10-3	-	TRBJ2-3	TGTGCCATCAGTGAGCGCGCCGGTCACACAGATACGCAGTATTTT	CAISERAGHTDTQYF
-	TRBV6-4	-	TRBJ2-3	TGTGCCAGCAGTGAAGGAAGCGGTGATACGCAGTATTTT	CASSEGSGDTQYF
-	TRBV29-1	TRBD1	TRBJ2-5	TGCAGCGTTGAAAAGGGGACAGGGACACTCCTAGGCGAGAAGTACTTC	CSVEKGTGTLLGEKYF
-	TRBV19	TRBD1	TRBJ1-5	TGTGCCAGTAGTATGGGGGGGACAGGCCGAGCGCGGGTGAAAAGGCCCCAGCATTTT	CASSMGGTGRARVKRPQHF
-	TRBV6-4	-	TRBJ1-5	TGTGCCAGCAGTGACGCCCCGGGGCAGCCCCAGCATTTT	CASSDAPGQPQHF
-	TRBV7-8	TRBD2	TRBJ2-1	TGTGCCAGCAGCCAAGAAATAGCGGGGCCCAATGAGCAGTTCTTC	CASSQEIAGPNEQFF
-	TRBV6-6	TRBD1	TRBJ1-2	TGTGCCAGCAGTTCAACACAGGGGGGCGTTGGCTACACCTTC	CASSSTQGGVGYTF
-	TRBV18	-	TRBJ2-7	TGTGCCAGCTCGCCGGGACTCAACTACGAGCAGTACTTC	CASSPGLNYEQYF
-	TRBV6-6	-	TRBJ1-1	TGTGCCAGCAGACGCGGGGGGGGGACTGAAGCTTTCTTT	CASRRGGGTEAFF
-	TRBV5-4	-	TRBJ2-7	TGTGCCAGCAGTCGCGAGCGGGCGGACTACGAGCAGTACTTC	CASSRERADYEQYF
-	TRBV27	-	TRBJ2-3	TGTGCCTCGCGTCGGGACTCTAGGAACTGGGATACGCAGTATTTT	CASRRDSRNWDTQYF
-	TRBV28	-	TRBJ1-1	TGTGCCAGCAGTCCACAAAACACCCTCACTGAAGCTTTCTTT	CASSPQNTLTEAFF
once	TRBV6-4	-	TRBJ2-2	TGTGCCAGCAGTGACTCAGAGCGGGGACAGGACACCGGGGAGCTGTTTTTT	CASSDSERGQDTGELFF
-	TRBV6-5	TRBD1	TRBJ1-5	TGTGCCAGCAGTCCAACCGGGACAGGGCATCAGCCCCAGCATTTT	CASSPTGTGHQPQHF
once	TRBV27	-	TRBJ2-7	TGTGCCAGCAGTTTATCAGGGGGCTACGAGCAGTACTTC	CASSLSGGYEQYF
-	TRBV7-6	TRBD1	TRBJ2-7	TGTGCCAGCAGCTCTGGACAGGTCGACGAGCAGTACTTC	CASSSGQVDEQYF
few	TRBV15	TRBD1	TRBJ2-7	TGTGCCACCAGCAGAGATGGGAGACAGGGGTACGAGCAGTACTTC	CATSRDGRQGYEQYF
once	TRBV6-1	TRBD1	TRBJ1-5	TGTGCCAGCAGTGATACGACAGGGCAGCCCCAGCATTTT	CASSDTTGQPQHF
-	TRBV6-5	-	TRBJ1-2	TGTGCCAGCTCCGCTGCGGGCACATACTATGGCTACACCTTC	CASSAAGTYYGYTF